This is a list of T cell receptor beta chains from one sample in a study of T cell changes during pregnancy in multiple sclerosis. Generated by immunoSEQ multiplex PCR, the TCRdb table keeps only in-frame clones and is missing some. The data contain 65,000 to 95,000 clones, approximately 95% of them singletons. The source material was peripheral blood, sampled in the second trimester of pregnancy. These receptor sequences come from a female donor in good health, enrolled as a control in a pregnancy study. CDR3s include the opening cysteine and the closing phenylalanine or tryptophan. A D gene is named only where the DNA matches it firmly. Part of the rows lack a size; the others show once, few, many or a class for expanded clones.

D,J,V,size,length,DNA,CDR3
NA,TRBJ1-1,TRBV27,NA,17,TGTGCCAGCAGTTTATGGTCTGGACGACAGGCGAACACTGAAGCTTTCTTT,CASSLWSGRQANTEAFF
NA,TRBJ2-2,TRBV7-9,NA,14,TGTGCCAGCAGCTTAGATCACTGGTCCGGGGAGCTGTTTTTT,CASSLDHWSGELFF
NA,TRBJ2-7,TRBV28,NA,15,TGTGCCAGCAGTATCGGGGGGCTCCGAACTGACGAGCAGTACTTC,CASSIGGLRTDEQYF
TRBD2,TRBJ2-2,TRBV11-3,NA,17,TGTGCCAGCAGCTCGTGGGGACTAGCGGGGAACACCGGGGAGCTGTTTTTT,CASSSWGLAGNTGELFF
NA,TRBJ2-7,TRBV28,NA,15,TGTGCCAGCACTGATGTTTTTGGGAGATATCGCGAGCAGTACTTC,CASTDVFGRYREQYF
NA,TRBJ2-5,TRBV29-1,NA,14,TGCAGCGTCGTTGGCAGCGGAGCAGTGGGGACCCAGTACTTC,CSVVGSGAVGTQYF
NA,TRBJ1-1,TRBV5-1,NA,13,TGCGCCAGCAGCTCTCAGGTGAACACTGAAGCTTTCTTT,CASSSQVNTEAFF
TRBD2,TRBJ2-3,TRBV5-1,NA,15,TGCGCCAGCAGCTTCCTAGCGGGAGTAGCAGATACGCAGTATTTT,CASSFLAGVADTQYF
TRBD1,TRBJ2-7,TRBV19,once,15,TGTGCCAGTAGCGGGACAGGGGGCGCAGACTACGAGCAGTACTTC,CASSGTGGADYEQYF
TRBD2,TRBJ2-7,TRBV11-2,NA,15,TGTGCCAGCAGGGCTCTGACTAGCGGGAGTTACGAGCAGTACTTC,CASRALTSGSYEQYF
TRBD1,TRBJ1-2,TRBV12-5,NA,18,TGTGCTAGTGGTTTTCGGACAGGGGGCGTCGGGCCCTTCGGTGGCTACACCTTC,CASGFRTGGVGPFGGYTF
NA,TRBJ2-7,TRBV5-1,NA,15,TGCGCCAGCAGCTTGGTTGCGGGGACCTCCTACGAGCAGTACTTC,CASSLVAGTSYEQYF
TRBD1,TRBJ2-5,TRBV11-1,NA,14,TGTGCCAGCAGCCTCGGACAGGTCGGAGAGACCCAGTACTTC,CASSLGQVGETQYF
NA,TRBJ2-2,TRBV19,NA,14,TGTGCCAGTAATAGACAGCGGAACACCGGGGAGCTGTTTTTT,CASNRQRNTGELFF
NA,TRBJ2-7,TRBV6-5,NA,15,TGTGCCAGCAGTTTCAGGGGTGTGAAAGGACACGAGCAGTACTTC,CASSFRGVKGHEQYF
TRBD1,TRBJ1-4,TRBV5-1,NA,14,TGCGCCAGCAGCTTGGACAGGGGAAGGAGTGCCGCGTTCTTT,CASSLDRGRSAAFF
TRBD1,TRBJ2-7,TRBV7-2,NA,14,TGTGCCAGCAGCTTCCAGACAGGGCCTAACGAGCAGTACTTC,CASSFQTGPNEQYF
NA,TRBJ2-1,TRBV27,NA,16,TGTGCCAGCAGTTTCGGTGCCCCGCGGTACTACAATGAGCAGTTCTTC,CASSFGAPRYYNEQFF
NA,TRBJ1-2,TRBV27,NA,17,TGTGCCAGCAGTTTATGGGCCCCCCCCGCGGGTAACTATGGCTACACCTTC,CASSLWAPPAGNYGYTF
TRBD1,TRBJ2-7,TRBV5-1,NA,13,TGCGCCAGCAGCTTCTCAGGGGGCCGCGAGCAGTACTTC,CASSFSGGREQYF
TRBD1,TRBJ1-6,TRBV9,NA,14,TGTGCCAGCAGCGCGGACAGGGCTAATTCACCCCTCCACTTT,CASSADRANSPLHF
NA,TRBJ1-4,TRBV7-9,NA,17,TGTGCCAGCAGCTTAGGTTGGGACAAGGCGGCTAATGAAAAACTGTTTTTT,CASSLGWDKAANEKLFF
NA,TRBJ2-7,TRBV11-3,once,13,TGTGCCAGCAGCCCACGACCGGCGGCCGAGCAGTACTTC,CASSPRPAAEQYF